Listed here are 15 T cell receptor beta chains from one sample, sequenced in a study of blood T cell repertoires in COVID-19. Some clones are missing from TCRdb's copy, which holds only in-frame ones; the method was immunoSEQ multiplex PCR. The profile shows about 270,000 clones, roughly 85% of them singletons. Sequenced sample: PBMCs or T cells enriched from blood (not recorded which). These receptor sequences come from a woman aged 50 to 60 with acute COVID-19.

This chain links TRBV10-2 with TRBJ1-4, with 7 bases lining up with TRBD1. In germline, CDR1 is WSHSY, CDR2 SAAADI. The V and J ends lost 6 bases and 2 bases, in that order; junction bases with no gene match: 0. CDR3 length: 13 amino acids. The CDR3 reads CASRTGTNEKLFF. The CDR3 coding sequence is TGCGCCAGCAGGACAGGGACTAATGAAAAACTGTTTTTT.

The chain joins TRBV6-4 to TRBJ1-2, with no clear D. The V end was cut by 5 bases, the J end by 9 bases, with 10 bases between. The CDR3 covers 11 residues. Per germline, CDR1 MRHNA and CDR2 SNTAGT. The CDR3 protein is CASSLPLCYTF. The CDR3, as DNA: TGTGCCAGCAGTCTTCCCCTATGCTACACCTTC.

This clone occurred once. J is TRBJ1-1 and V is TRBV4-1; TRBD1 matches at 11 bases. V gave up 0 bases and J gave up 4 bases; unmatched junction bases: 7. The CDR3 runs to 17 residues. Germline-derived CDR1 and CDR2 are MGHRA and YSYEKL. The DNA of the CDR3 is TGCGCCAGCAGCCAAGATATAGGGACAGGGGGGAGCACTGAAGCTTTCTTT. Protein product: CASSQDIGTGGSTEAFF.

The V and J genes are TRBV7-2 and TRBJ1-3; 8 bases are shared with TRBD1. The V and J ends lost 5 bases and 4 bases, in that order; junction bases with no gene match: 10. CDR3 length: 16 residues. Germline values: CDR1 SGHTA, CDR2 FQGNSA. The CDR3 coding sequence is TGTGCCAGCAGCCCAAAGACAGGGGCTGCAGGAAACACCATATATTTT. This translates into CASSPKTGAAGNTIYF.

V gene TRBV30 combines with J gene TRBJ2-5; 8 nucleotides agree with TRBD2. With V trimmed by 5 bases and J by 2 bases, 13 bases remained unmatched. The V gene's germline CDR1 is GTSNPN and CDR2 SVGIG (reference sequence). This CDR3 region has 16 residues. The CDR3 is CAWGRGGAGDQETQYF. For the CDR3, the DNA is TGTGCCTGGGGTCGCGGGGGAGCGGGGGATCAAGAGACCCAGTACTTC. The full variable domain, in which reference TRBV30 and TRBJ2-5 provide the parts outside the CDR3, is SQTIHQWPATLVQPVGSPLSLECTVEGTSNPNLYWYRQAAGRGLQLLFYSVGIGQISSEVPQNLSASRPQDRQFILSSKKLLLSDSGFYLCAWGRGGAGDQETQYFGPGTRLLVL.

V usage is TRBV9 and J usage is TRBJ1-4; D gene uncertain. This CDR3 is built from 15 residues. Germline V gives CDR1 SGDLS, CDR2 YYNGEE. Trimming stripped 0 bases from V and 7 bases from J, with 13 bases between. The CDR3 coding sequence is TGTGCCAGCAGCGTAGAAGCAAAGGGAGGTGAAAAACTGTTTTTT. The encoded protein is CASSVEAKGGEKLFF.

This clone was observed a single time. The rearrangement joins TRBV19 to TRBJ1-1; 7 bases are shared with TRBD1. V lost 7 bases to trimming and J lost 11 bases; unmatched junction nucleotides: 13. This CDR3 has 13 amino acids. The germline V gene has CDR1 LNHDA and CDR2 SQIVND (reference sequence). DNA for the CDR3: TGTGCCAGTACCCCGACAGGGTTCTTGGGCGCTTTCTTT. It translates to CASTPTGFLGAFF.

This chain joins TRBV9 and TRBJ1-2; 10 bases are a match to TRBD1. Germline V lookup: CDR1 SGDLS, CDR2 YYNGEE. Trimming took 0 bases from V and 4 from J; bases not matched to a gene: 6. This CDR3 is 16 amino acids long. The CDR3 nucleotides read TGTGCCAGCAGCGTAGAAGGGACAGGGGAAACCTATGGCTACACCTTC. The encoded protein is CASSVEGTGETYGYTF.

V gene TRBV3-1 (or the pseudogene TRBV3-2) combines with J gene TRBJ1-1, with D possibly TRBD1 on 5 matching bases. CDR3 length equals 13 residues. V lost 2 bases to trimming and J lost 5 bases, with 9 bases between them. CDR1 is LGHDT and CDR2 is YNNKEL in the germline V gene (reference sequence). The CDR3 sequence is CASSQSGETEAFF. In DNA, the CDR3 is TGTGCCAGCAGCCAATCGGGGGAAACTGAAGCTTTCTTT.

CDR3 coding DNA: TGTGCCAGCAGCTGGGACAGGGAGGAAAAACTGTTTTTT. Amino acid sequence: CASSWDREEKLFF. The V and J genes are TRBV5-4 and TRBJ1-4; 9 nucleotides line up with TRBD1. The V gene end was trimmed by 3 bases and the J gene end by 8 bases; junction bases not matched to a gene: 2. The CDR3 loop spans 13 amino acids. Per the germline V gene, CDR1 is SGHNT and CDR2 is YYREEE (reference sequence).

This clone was detected only once. The chain joins TRBV7-6 to TRBJ1-3; possible D gene TRBD1, 5 bases. Germline lookup yields CDR1 SGHVS and CDR2 FNYEAQ. This CDR3 is built from 16 residues. Trimming removed 5 bases at V and 0 bases at J, with 14 bases between. CDR3 sequence: CASSPLDTSSGNTIYF. As DNA, the CDR3 is TGTGCCAGCAGCCCGCTGGACACCTCCTCTGGAAACACCATATATTTT.

This clone was recorded only once. The rearrangement links TRBV7-9 to TRBJ2-6; D call uncertain. V dropped 1 base and J dropped 0 bases, with 7 bases sitting between them. The CDR3 spans 16 residues. Germline V CDR1 and CDR2: SEHNR, FQNEAQ (reference sequence). The CDR3 region is CASSLEQDSGANVLTF. The CDR3, as DNA: TGTGCCAGCAGCTTAGAACAAGACTCTGGGGCCAACGTCCTGACTTTC.

The rearrangement links TRBV30 to TRBJ1-6, with 8 bases that match TRBD1. Germline values: CDR1 GTSNPN, CDR2 SVGIG (reference sequence). The CDR3 is made up of 18 amino acids. Trimming cost V 3 bases and J 7 bases; bases outside gene matches: 17. CDR3 in DNA: TGTGCCTGGAGCGCGGACAGGGTGCTGGAAGGGTCGAATTCACCCCTCCACTTT. Protein sequence: CAWSADRVLEGSNSPLHF.

The chain joins TRBV7-9 to TRBJ1-2; 9 positions match TRBD1. Germline V CDR1 and CDR2: SEHNR, FQNEAQ (reference sequence). The CDR3 has 16 amino acids. The V and J ends lost 4 bases and 8 bases, in that order; junction bases with no gene match: 14. The CDR3, as DNA: TGTGCCAGCAGCTCCTCCCGACGGGACAGGGATTCAGGCTACACCTTC. It encodes CASSSSRRDRDSGYTF.

This clone has more than one count but fewer than ten. This chain links TRBV4-3 with TRBJ1-5; D is unclear. There are 15 residues in the CDR3. Trimming took 0 bases from V and 6 from J, leaving 12 bases between them. Germline CDR1 and CDR2: LGHNA and YSLEER. The CDR3 nucleotides are TGCGCCAGCAGCCAAGATAGTGGAGGCCGTCAGCCCCAGCATTTT. Residues: CASSQDSGGRQPQHF.